This passage covers 6 T cell receptor beta chains from one sample sequenced in a study of early T cells in non-severe SARS-CoV-2 infection. TCRdb ran MiXCR on the 5' RACE reads and lists one entry per CDR3 protein. The table has 49,000 or so distinct CDR3 sequences, around 6.9% seen once; the top ten hold roughly 2.8%. The input for sequencing was whole blood, taken at baseline. The receptor set was obtained from an adult who was a healthcare worker with PCR-confirmed SARS-CoV-2 infection or an uninfected control (not recorded which).

This clonotype was detected only a few times. This chain joins TRBV4-3 and TRBJ1-4; 10 bases match TRBD1. Germline CDR1 LGHNA, CDR2 YSLEER. The CDR3 has 16 residues. The ends lost 4 bases at V and 6 bases at J; junction bases unmatched: 8. CDR3 loop: CASSPAQGQGDEKLFF. The CDR3 DNA follows: TGCGCCAGCAGCCCAGCACAAGGACAGGGGGATGAAAAACTGTTTTTT.

This clonotype was seen at least ten times. The DNA for the CDR3 is TGTGCCAGCAGATCTACGGGGGGGAGGGCGGATACGCAGTATTTT. Residues: CASRSTGGRADTQYF. The chain carries TRBV7-6 and TRBJ2-3, with 8 nucleotides matching TRBD2. The CDR3 runs to 15 residues. V shed 6 bases and J 6 bases; nucleotides not matched to a gene: 11. Germline V gene sequence: CDR1 SGHVS, CDR2 FNYEAQ.

Of note for this clonotype: At one end the junction does not follow the germline gene, possibly because of a read error. The rearrangement uses TRBV10-1 and TRBJ2-3, with D perhaps TRBD1 or TRBD2 (5 bases each). The CDR3 covers 14 residues. The germline CDR1 and CDR2 sequences are WNHNN and SYGVQD (reference sequence). The CDR3 sequence: CASGEYRGASTQYF. Here the CDR3 DNA reads TGCGCCAGCGGTGAGTACAGAGGGGCAAGTACGCAGTATTTT.

There are many counts of this clonotype. The genes are TRBV25-1 and TRBJ2-5; D is perhaps TRBD2 (6 bases). CDR3 length equals 13 residues. V lost 8 bases to trimming and J lost 1 base, with 11 bases between them. Germline values: CDR1 MGHDK, CDR2 SYGVNS. Written as DNA, the CDR3 is TGTGCCAGCCTTCGGGGGAGCCAAGAGACCCAGTACTTC. This sequence encodes CASLRGSQETQYF.

V and J are TRBV11-3 and TRBJ1-1; maybe TRBD1 (5 bases). CDR3 length: 13 amino acids. Germline CDR1 reads SGHNT; CDR2 reads YENEEA. The ends were cut back, 8 bases at V and 0 bases at J, with 10 bases in the middle. The CDR3: CASRGGVNTEAFF. In DNA, the CDR3 is TGTGCCAGCCGGGGCGGGGTGAACACTGAAGCTTTCTTT. The whole variable domain, filled in from reference TRBV11-3 and TRBJ1-1, reads EAGVVQSPRYKIIEKKQPVAFWCNPISGHNTLYWYLQNLGQGPELLIRYENEEAVDDSQLPKDRFSAERLKGVDSTLKIQPAELGDSAVYLCASRGGVNTEAFFGQGTRLTVV.

This clonotype was observed a handful of times. This chain joins TRBV12-3 or TRBV12-4 and TRBJ2-7; 8 bases are shared with TRBD2. The CDR3 runs to 15 residues. V trimming: 3 bases; J trimming: 2 bases; junction bases outside the gene matches: 6. CDR3 nucleotides: TGTGCCAGCAGTTTTTCGGGGGGGAAAGCCTACGAGCAGTACTTC. It codes for CASSFSGGKAYEQYF.